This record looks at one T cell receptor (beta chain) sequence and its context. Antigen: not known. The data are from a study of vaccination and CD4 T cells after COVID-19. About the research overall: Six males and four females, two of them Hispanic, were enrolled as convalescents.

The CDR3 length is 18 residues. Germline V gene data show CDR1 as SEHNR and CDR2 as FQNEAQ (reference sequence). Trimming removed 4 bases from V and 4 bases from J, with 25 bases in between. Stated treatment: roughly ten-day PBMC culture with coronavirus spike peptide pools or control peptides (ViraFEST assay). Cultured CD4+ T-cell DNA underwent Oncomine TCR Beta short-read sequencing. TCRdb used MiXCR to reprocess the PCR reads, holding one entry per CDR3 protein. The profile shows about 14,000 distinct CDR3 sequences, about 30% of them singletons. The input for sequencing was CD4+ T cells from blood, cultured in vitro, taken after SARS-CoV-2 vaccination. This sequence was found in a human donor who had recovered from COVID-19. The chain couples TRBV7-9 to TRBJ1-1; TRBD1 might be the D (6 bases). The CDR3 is CASSSFGWGGGQGTEAFF. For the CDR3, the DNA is TGTGCCAGCAGCTCTTTCGGTTGGGGGGGCGGTCAGGGCACTGAAGCTTTCTTT.